Listed below are T cell receptor beta chains from one sample, sequenced in a study of T-cell memory formation after mild COVID-19. TCRdb itself ran the 5' RACE reads through MiXCR, one entry per CDR3 protein. The data show approximately 30,000 distinct CDR3 sequences, with about 7.7% seen just once and 25% to 30% held by the top ten. The sequencing input was PBMCs or a T cell subset sorted from them (not recorded which). These receptors all come from a man between 18 and 35 years old who had mild COVID-19 (a few samples of this study predate the infection). Cell type and time point are not known. Both conserved end residues are part of each CDR3. The order of the fields is clone size, V gene, CDR3 length, D gene, J gene, CDR3 DNA, CDR3 protein. D genes are given only for firm matches. Clone size, where shown, is once, few, many, or a class for clones that have expanded.

clone_size: many
v_call: TRBV20-1
cdr3_length: 13
d_call: NA
j_call: TRBJ1-1
cdr3_nt: TGCAGTGGTAAACCCGGGGTGATCACTGAAGCTTTCTTT
cdr3_aa: CSGKPGVITEAFF

clone_size: many
v_call: TRBV20-1
cdr3_length: 14
d_call: NA
j_call: TRBJ1-2
cdr3_nt: TGCAGTGCCAATCCTCCCGGGAAAGGGTATGGCTACACCTTC
cdr3_aa: CSANPPGKGYGYTF

clone_size: many
v_call: TRBV20-1
cdr3_length: 15
d_call: TRBD1
j_call: TRBJ1-5
cdr3_nt: TGCAGTGCTAGAGTAGGGGGCGCGTCGGGTCAGCCCCAGCATTTT
cdr3_aa: CSARVGGASGQPQHF

clone_size: many
v_call: TRBV7-2
cdr3_length: 16
d_call: NA
j_call: TRBJ2-7
cdr3_nt: TGTGCCAGCAGCTTAGAGGTTTCGGCGGTAGCCTACGAGCAGTACTTC
cdr3_aa: CASSLEVSAVAYEQYF

clone_size: many
v_call: TRBV18
cdr3_length: 14
d_call: TRBD1
j_call: TRBJ2-7
cdr3_nt: TGTGCCAGCTCCCTGGACAGGGATTCCTACGAGCAGTACTTC
cdr3_aa: CASSLDRDSYEQYF

clone_size: many
v_call: TRBV7-2
cdr3_length: 14
d_call: NA
j_call: TRBJ1-5
cdr3_nt: TGTGCCAGCAGGCGGACAGAGGGGGGTCAGCCCCAGCATTTT
cdr3_aa: CASRRTEGGQPQHF

clone_size: NA
v_call: TRBV28
cdr3_length: 17
d_call: NA
j_call: TRBJ1-1
cdr3_nt: TGTGCCAGCAGCCTCGGCTCGCTCCCCGGATGGTTCGCTGAAGCTTTCTTT
cdr3_aa: CASSLGSLPGWFAEAFF

clone_size: NA
v_call: TRBV5-1
cdr3_length: 14
d_call: TRBD1
j_call: TRBJ1-3
cdr3_nt: TGCGCCACCCGTCAGGGGGACTCTGTAAACACCATATATTTT
cdr3_aa: CATRQGDSVNTIYF

clone_size: many
v_call: TRBV7-9
cdr3_length: 18
d_call: TRBD2
j_call: TRBJ2-4
cdr3_nt: TGTGCCAGCAGCCCGAACCTAGCGGCCGAGAGAGCCAAAAACATTCAGTACTTC
cdr3_aa: CASSPNLAAERAKNIQYF

clone_size: NA
v_call: TRBV12-3/TRBV12-4
cdr3_length: 13
d_call: NA
j_call: TRBJ2-7
cdr3_nt: TGTGCCAGCAGTTTAGGGGATTTAGGCGAGCAGTACTTC
cdr3_aa: CASSLGDLGEQYF

clone_size: many
v_call: TRBV11-2
cdr3_length: 14
d_call: TRBD2
j_call: TRBJ2-1
cdr3_nt: TGTGCCAGCAGCTTAGTTCCGGGGGGCAATGAGCAGTTCTTC
cdr3_aa: CASSLVPGGNEQFF

clone_size: few
v_call: TRBV7-7
cdr3_length: 15
d_call: NA
j_call: TRBJ2-2
cdr3_nt: TGTGCCAGCAGCCCGTCAAGTATGGTCACCGGGGAGCTGTTTTTT
cdr3_aa: CASSPSSMVTGELFF

clone_size: many
v_call: TRBV6-4
cdr3_length: 15
d_call: NA
j_call: TRBJ2-3
cdr3_nt: TGTGCCAGCAGTGACTCAGCGGGTAGCACAGATACGCAGTATTTT
cdr3_aa: CASSDSAGSTDTQYF

clone_size: many
v_call: TRBV9
cdr3_length: 16
d_call: TRBD1
j_call: TRBJ1-3
cdr3_nt: TGTGCCAGCAGCGCATTAGGGGGCTTCTCTGGAAACACCATATATTTT
cdr3_aa: CASSALGGFSGNTIYF

clone_size: many
v_call: TRBV7-9
cdr3_length: 17
d_call: TRBD2
j_call: TRBJ2-2
cdr3_nt: TGTGCCAGCAGCCTCCCTTTGGGGGGGAAGGACACCGGGGAGCTGTTTTTT
cdr3_aa: CASSLPLGGKDTGELFF